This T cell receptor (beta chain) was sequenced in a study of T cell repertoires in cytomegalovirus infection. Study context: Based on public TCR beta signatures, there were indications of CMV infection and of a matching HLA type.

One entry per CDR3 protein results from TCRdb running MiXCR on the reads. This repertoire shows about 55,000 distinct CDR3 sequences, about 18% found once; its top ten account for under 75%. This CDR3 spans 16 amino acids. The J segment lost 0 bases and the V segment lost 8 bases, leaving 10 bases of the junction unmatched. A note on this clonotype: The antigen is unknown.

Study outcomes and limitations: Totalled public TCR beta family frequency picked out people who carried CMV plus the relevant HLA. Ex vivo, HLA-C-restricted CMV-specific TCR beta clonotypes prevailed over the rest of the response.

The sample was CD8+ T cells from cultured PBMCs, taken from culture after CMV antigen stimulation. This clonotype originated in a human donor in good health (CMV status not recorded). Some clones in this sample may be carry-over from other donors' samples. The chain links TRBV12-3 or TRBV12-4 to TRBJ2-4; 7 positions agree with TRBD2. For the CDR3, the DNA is TGTGCCAGCTGCCCTCGCGGGGGACTAGCCAAAAACATTCAGTACTTC. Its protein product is CASCPRGGLAKNIQYF.